This T cell receptor (beta chain) was recovered during a study of cytomegalovirus exposure and HLA in healthy donors. Study-wide results and limits: The listing of fewer than 200 TCR beta chains classed them as cytomegalovirus-associated. For cytomegalovirus status, the classifier reportedly gave diagnoses with high specificity and sensitivity. A subsequent analysis found that TCR clusters from the first cohort also tended to co-occur in the approximately 110 validation repertoires, with roughly 95% of cluster scores above 0. Many donors shared some public TCRs, even though most TCR sequences were rare.

Notes on this clone: Its antigen is currently unknown.

Profiling relied on immunoSEQ multiplex PCR, and the TCRdb table lists in-frame clones only, not all of them. The sample has 21,000 or so clones, 95% to 97% seen once; the top ten hold roughly a tenth. The junction had 5 bases not matched to a gene; V was cut back by 4 bases and J by 4 bases. CDR1 is MDHEN, CDR2 SYDVKM, per germline. This CDR3 is 15 amino acids long. This TCR was sampled from a man aged 25-40 years in good health and CMV-seropositive. The sequenced material came from PBMCs. The chain couples TRBV28 to TRBJ1-4; TRBD1 matches 8 bases. CDR3 nucleotides: TGTGCCAGCAGTTGGCAGGGGGCAAATAATGAAAAACTGTTTTTT. It codes for CASSWQGANNEKLFF. Looking up the rest from reference TRBV28 and TRBJ1-4 gives the full variable domain: DVKVTQSSRYLVKRTGEKVFLECVQDMDHENMFWYRQDPGLGLRLIYFSYDVKMKEKGDIPEGYSVSREKKERFSLILESASTNQTSMYLCASSWQGANNEKLFFGSGTQLSVL.